This T cell receptor (beta chain) was retrieved from a study of T cell clonality in common variable immunodeficiency. Whole-study findings and limits: Authors noted CVID clonality's cause needs subpopulation repertoire sequencing.

Sequencing was performed with immunoSEQ multiplex PCR; in TCRdb, only in-frame clones are kept and a portion is missing. The sample is made up of tens of thousands of clones, none counted only once. This clone has a count of ten or more. The antigen is unknown. The sequenced fragment ends 3 residues before the CDR3 boundary, so the rest is inferred from the germline J gene. Each donor provided about 4.5 to 8.5 ml of heparinized whole blood. Germline V gene sequence: CDR1 SEHNR, CDR2 FQNEAQ (reference sequence). V was clipped by 3 bases and J by 5 bases, with 17 bases between them. The length of the CDR3 is 15 residues.

The receptor was isolated from a person aged 18 to 75 in good health. Input material: peripheral blood mononuclear cells. This chain uses TRBV7-9 with TRBJ2-7, with D possibly being TRBD2 (7 bases). The CDR3 spells CASSFGGPIADEQYF. The sequenced CDR3 bases are TGTGCCAGCAGCTTCGGGGGGCCCATAGCAGACGAG.